This T cell receptor (beta chain) was sequenced in a study of CD8 T cells in Susac syndrome. Germline V gives CDR1 LNHNV, CDR2 YYDKDF (reference sequence). Trimming removed 6 bases from V and 0 bases from J, with 9 bases in between. The CDR3 runs to 15 residues. The T cells that were sequenced for TCR beta were CD8+ and CD4+ cells from blood. Controls were age- and sex-matched healthy donors. This clonotype was observed once. Its antigen is as yet unknown. Notes on the study in general: As acknowledged by the study, its TCR sequencing and HLA analysis included a relatively small number of individuals.

After extraction with the RNeasy kit, about 0.45 to 1 ug of the RNA was reverse transcribed using random hexamers. Coverage of TCR beta CDR3 amplification by immunoSEQ multiplex PCR extended to 54 Vbeta and 13 Jbeta. One entry per CDR3 protein results from TCRdb running MiXCR on the immunoSEQ multiplex PCR reads. The sample includes over 95,000 distinct CDR3 sequences, about nine tenths of them seen just once. J is TRBJ2-6 and V is TRBV15; D uncertain. This receptor was identified in a human donor in good health. The sample taken for sequencing was CD8+ T cells from PBMCs. The CDR3 spells CATRLENSGANVLTF. CDR3 bases: TGTGCCACCAGGTTAGAAAACTCTGGGGCCAACGTCCTGACTTTC.